The sequence of this T cell receptor beta chain was determined in a study of T cell repertoires in cytomegalovirus infection. Between the trimmed V and J ends, which lost 0 bases and 4 bases, there was a span of 8 bases. Germline CDR1 DFQATT, CDR2 SNEGSKA (reference sequence). The CDR3 is 13 residues long. This clonotype was picked up many times. One entry per CDR3 protein results from TCRdb running MiXCR on the reads. This repertoire shows under 350,000 distinct CDR3 sequences, around 10% found once; its top ten account for around 2.5%. The source is a human donor in good health (CMV status not recorded). Some clones in this sample may be carry-over from other donors' samples. V is TRBV20-1 and J is TRBJ2-3; D gene ambiguous. Sequencing was carried out using PBMCs. For the CDR3, the DNA is TGCAGTGCTAGAGATGCGACTGCAGATACGCAGTATTTT. This sequence encodes CSARDATADTQYF.